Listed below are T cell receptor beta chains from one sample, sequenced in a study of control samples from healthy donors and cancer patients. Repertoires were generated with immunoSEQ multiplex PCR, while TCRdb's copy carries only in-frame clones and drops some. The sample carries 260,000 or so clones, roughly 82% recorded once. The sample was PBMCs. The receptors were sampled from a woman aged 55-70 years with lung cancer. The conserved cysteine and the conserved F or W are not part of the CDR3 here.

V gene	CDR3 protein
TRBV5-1	ASSLEDSSREQY
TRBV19	ASSPTGGTDTQY
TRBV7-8	ASSPGTSGSYEQY
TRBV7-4	ASSPGTGLCNEQF
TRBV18	ASSPPSGSSGANVLT
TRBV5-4	ASSLREGQTQY
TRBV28	ASSLPPNQPQH
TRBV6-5	ASSYAPGSPSGGYT
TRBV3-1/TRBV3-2	ASSQTGGSGNTIY
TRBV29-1	SVRGSNFYNEQF
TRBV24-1	ATSDFREQY
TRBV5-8	ASSSSDGYEQY
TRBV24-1	ATSDRKSDYRDRYVNEQF
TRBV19	ASSAGQTSGPYEQY
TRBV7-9	ASSLEAARAEAF
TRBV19	ASSPSTGWYGYT
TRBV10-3	ATSPQNKGKYNEQF
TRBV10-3	AISEVAGITEAF
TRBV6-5	ASSLTDRIFYEQY
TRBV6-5	ASRGHSSYNEQF
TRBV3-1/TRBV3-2	ASSPPWGGVDTGELF
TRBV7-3	ASSPQRGRDEQF
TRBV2	ASSPSWREGLRDEQF
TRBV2	ASSELAGANEKLF
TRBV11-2	ASSPIQETQY
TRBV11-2	ASSLPRPVPAGNQPQH
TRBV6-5	ASRHSPGTSAEQF
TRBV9	ASSALQEVDEQF
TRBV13	ASSLTGLSGANVLT
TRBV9	ASSTGGTGNTEAF
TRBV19	ASSTPGHPTDTQY
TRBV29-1	SVEWGPDTQY
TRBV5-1	ASSLGTGNGEQF
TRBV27	ASSSLGGYSNQPQH
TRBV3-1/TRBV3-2	ASSPKSAANYGYT
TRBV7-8	ASSSPERGAGYEQY
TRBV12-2	ASRPAGDTGELF
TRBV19	ASSELPGTANNEQF
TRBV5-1	ASSLAVNSYNEQF
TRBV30	AWGGSNTIY
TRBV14	ASSPDQNTEAF
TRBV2	ASSEQGVKNNQPQH
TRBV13	ASSWLMGGSYEQY
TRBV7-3	ASSPRAGEPYGYT
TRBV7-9	ASSSTKLAGDDNEQF